This TCR beta chain was observed in a study of T-cell memory formation after mild COVID-19. Study-wide results and caveats: Among CD4+ contracting clones, most were CM and EM, and CD8+ ones EMRA.

5'RACE with constant-segment primers yielded barcoded, UMI-tagged TCR alpha and TCR beta cDNA libraries. MiXCR, run by TCRdb on the 5' RACE reads, gives a single entry per CDR3 protein. The table includes roughly 150,000 distinct CDR3 sequences, more than 13% detected once. The V gene's germline CDR1 is SGHVS and CDR2 FNYEAQ. Trimming shortened V by 5 bases and J by 6 bases, and 11 bases separated the two germline ends. The CDR3 is 13 residues long. In this sample, this clonotype turned up a few times. The antigen remains undetermined. Sequencing input: PBMCs or a T cell subset sorted from them (not recorded which). V and J are TRBV7-6 and TRBJ2-1, with TRBD1 as a possible D gene (5 bases). This receptor was taken from an adult woman who had mild COVID-19 (a few samples of this study predate the infection). Cell type and time point are not known. CDR3 DNA sequence: TGTGCCAGCAGCGAGACAGAACTCAATGAGCAGTTCTTC. Translation gives CASSETELNEQFF. Full variable domain (outside the CDR3, taken from reference TRBV7-6 and TRBJ2-1): GAGVSQSPRYKVTKRGQDVALRCDPISGHVSLYWYRQALGQGPEFLTYFNYEAQQDKSGLPNDRFSAERPEGSISTLTIQRTEQRDSAMYRCASSETELNEQFFGPGTRLTVL.